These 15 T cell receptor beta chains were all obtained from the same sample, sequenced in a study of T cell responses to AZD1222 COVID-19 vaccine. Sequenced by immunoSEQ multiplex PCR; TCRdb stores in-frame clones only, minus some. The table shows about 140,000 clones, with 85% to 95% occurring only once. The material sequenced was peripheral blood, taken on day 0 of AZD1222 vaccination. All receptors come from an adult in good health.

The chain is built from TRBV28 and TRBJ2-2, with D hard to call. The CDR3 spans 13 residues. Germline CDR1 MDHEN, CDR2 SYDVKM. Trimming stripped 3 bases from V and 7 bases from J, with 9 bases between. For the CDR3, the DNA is TGTGCCAGCAGTTTGGGTTATGTCGGGGAGCTGTTTTTT. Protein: CASSLGYVGELFF.

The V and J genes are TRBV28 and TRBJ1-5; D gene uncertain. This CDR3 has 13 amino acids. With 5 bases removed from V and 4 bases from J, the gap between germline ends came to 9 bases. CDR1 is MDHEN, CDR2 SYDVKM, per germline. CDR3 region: CASSAQNNQPQHF. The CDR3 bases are TGTGCCAGCAGTGCCCAAAATAATCAGCCCCAGCATTTT.

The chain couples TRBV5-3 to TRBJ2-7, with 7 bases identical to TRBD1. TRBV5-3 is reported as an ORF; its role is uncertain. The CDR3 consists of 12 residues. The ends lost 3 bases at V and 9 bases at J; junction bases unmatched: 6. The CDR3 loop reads CARSSKDRRQYF. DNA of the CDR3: TGTGCCAGAAGCTCTAAGGACAGGCGGCAGTACTTC.

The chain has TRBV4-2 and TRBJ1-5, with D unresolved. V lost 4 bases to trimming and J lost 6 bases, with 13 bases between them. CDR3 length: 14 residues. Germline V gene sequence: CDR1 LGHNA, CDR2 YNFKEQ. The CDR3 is CASSLEGLGQPQHF. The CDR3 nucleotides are TGTGCCAGCAGCCTCGAGGGCCTAGGTCAGCCCCAGCATTTT.

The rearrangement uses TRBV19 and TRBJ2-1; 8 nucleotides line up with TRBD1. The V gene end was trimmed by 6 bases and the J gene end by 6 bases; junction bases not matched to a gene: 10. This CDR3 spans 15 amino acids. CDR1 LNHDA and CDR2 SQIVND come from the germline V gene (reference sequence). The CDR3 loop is CASSHGQGYFNEQFF. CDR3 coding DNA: TGTGCCAGTAGCCACGGACAGGGATACTTCAATGAGCAGTTCTTC.

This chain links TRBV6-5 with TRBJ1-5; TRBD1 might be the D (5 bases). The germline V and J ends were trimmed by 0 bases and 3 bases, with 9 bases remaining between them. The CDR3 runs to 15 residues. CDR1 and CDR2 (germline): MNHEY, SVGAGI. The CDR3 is CASSYSTDTNQPQHF. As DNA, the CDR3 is TGTGCCAGCAGTTACTCAACGGACACCAATCAGCCCCAGCATTTT.

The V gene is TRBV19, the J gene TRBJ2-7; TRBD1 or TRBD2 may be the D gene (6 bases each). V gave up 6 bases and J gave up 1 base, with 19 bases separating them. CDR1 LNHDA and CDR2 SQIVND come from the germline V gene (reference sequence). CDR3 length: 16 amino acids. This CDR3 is CASSNRGGLGSYEQYF. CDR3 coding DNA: TGTGCCAGTAGCAACAGAGGGGGGTTGGGTTCCTACGAGCAGTACTTC.

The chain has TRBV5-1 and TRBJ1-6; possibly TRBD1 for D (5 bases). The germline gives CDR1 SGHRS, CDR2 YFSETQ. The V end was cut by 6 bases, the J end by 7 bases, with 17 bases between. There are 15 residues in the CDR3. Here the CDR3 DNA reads TGCGCCAGCAAACGAGCCGGGACCGAGAATTCACCCCTCCACTTT. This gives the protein CASKRAGTENSPLHF.

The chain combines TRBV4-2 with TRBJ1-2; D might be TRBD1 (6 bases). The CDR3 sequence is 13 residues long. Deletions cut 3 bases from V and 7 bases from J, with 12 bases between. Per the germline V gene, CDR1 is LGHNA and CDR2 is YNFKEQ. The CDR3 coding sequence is TGTGCCAGCAGCCAGCAGACAGGAGGTGGCTACACCTTC. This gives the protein CASSQQTGGGYTF.

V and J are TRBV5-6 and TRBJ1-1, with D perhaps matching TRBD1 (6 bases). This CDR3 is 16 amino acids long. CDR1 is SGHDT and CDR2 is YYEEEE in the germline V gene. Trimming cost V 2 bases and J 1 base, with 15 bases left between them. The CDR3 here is CASSLIGGLENTEAFF. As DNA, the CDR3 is TGTGCCAGCAGCTTAATAGGGGGGCTGGAGAACACTGAAGCTTTCTTT.

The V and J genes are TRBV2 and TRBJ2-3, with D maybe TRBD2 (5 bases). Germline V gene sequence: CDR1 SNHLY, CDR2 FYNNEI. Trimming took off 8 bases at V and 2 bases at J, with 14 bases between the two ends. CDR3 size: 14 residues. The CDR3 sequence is CASGIGLLTDTQYF. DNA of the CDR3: TGTGCCAGCGGGATTGGACTTCTCACAGATACGCAGTATTTT. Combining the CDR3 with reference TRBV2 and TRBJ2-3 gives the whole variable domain EPEVTQTPSHQVTQMGQEVILRCVPISNHLYFYWYRQILGQKVEFLVSFYNNEISEKSEIFDDQFSVERPDGSNFTLKIRSTKLEDSAMYFCASGIGLLTDTQYFGPGTRLTVL.

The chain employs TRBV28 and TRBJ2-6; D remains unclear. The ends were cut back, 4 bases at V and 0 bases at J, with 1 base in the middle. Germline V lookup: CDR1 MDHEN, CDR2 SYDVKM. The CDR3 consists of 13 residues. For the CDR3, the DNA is TGTGCCAGCAGTTCCTCTGGGGCCAACGTCCTGACTTTC. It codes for CASSSSGANVLTF.

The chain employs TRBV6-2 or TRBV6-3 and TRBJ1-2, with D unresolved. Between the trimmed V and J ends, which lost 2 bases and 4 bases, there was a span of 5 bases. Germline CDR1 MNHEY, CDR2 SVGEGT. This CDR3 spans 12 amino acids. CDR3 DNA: TGTGCCAGCAGTTACCAGCGCTATGGCTACACCTTC. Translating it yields CASSYQRYGYTF.

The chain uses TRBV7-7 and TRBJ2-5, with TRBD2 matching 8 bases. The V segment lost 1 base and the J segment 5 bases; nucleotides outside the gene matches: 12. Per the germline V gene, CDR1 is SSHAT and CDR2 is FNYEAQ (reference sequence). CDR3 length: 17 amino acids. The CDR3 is CASSLGTTRSGGETQYF. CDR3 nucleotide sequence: TGTGCCAGCAGCTTAGGAACTACCAGGTCGGGGGGGGAGACCCAGTACTTC.

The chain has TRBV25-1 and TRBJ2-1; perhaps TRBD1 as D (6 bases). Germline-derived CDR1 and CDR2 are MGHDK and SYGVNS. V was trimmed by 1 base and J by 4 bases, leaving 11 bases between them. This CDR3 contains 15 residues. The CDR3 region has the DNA TGTGCCAGCAGTGAATCAGGGGCCAGGTACAATGAGCAGTTCTTC. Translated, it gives CASSESGARYNEQFF.